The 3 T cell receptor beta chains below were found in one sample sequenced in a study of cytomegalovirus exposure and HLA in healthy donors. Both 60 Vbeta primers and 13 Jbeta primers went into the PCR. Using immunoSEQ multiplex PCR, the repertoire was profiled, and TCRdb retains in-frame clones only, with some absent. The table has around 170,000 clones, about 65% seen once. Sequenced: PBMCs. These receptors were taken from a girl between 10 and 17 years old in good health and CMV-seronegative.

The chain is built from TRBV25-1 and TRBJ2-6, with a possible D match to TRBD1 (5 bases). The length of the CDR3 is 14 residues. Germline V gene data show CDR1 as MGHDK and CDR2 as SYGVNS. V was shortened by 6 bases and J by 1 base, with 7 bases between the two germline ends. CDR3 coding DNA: TGTGCCAGCAGCAGGGATTCTGGGGCCAACGTCCTGACTTTC. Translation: CASSRDSGANVLTF.

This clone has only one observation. CDR3 nucleotide sequence: TGTGCCAGCAGCCGGACAGGGGTGGACTATGGCTACACCTTC. Translating gives CASSRTGVDYGYTF. The chain recombines TRBV13 with TRBJ1-2, with TRBD1 identical over 9 bases. CDR1 is PRHDT, CDR2 FYEKMQ, per germline (reference sequence). The V and J ends lost 5 bases and 3 bases, in that order; junction bases with no gene match: 4. The CDR3 contains 14 residues.

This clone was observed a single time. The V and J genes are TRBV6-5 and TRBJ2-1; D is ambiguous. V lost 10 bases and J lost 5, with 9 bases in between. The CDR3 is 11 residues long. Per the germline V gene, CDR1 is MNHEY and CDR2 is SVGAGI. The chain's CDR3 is CATDFDNEQFF. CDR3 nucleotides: TGTGCCACCGACTTCGACAATGAGCAGTTCTTC.